The next 24 T cell receptor beta chains were all read from a single sample in a study of cytomegalovirus exposure and HLA in healthy donors. PCR employed 60 Vbeta and 13 Jbeta primers. Some clones are missing from TCRdb's copy, which holds only in-frame ones; the method was immunoSEQ multiplex PCR. The table includes approximately 170,000 clones, less than 90% detected once. The source material was PBMCs. The receptors stem from a man aged 50 to 59 in good health and CMV-seropositive.

The chain joins TRBV9 to TRBJ1-6, with a possible D match to TRBD1 (6 bases). V gave up 0 bases and J gave up 8 bases, with 12 bases separating them. The CDR3 contains 15 residues. Germline values: CDR1 SGDLS, CDR2 YYNGEE. CDR3 sequence: CASSVEAGVDSPLHF. In DNA, the CDR3 is TGTGCCAGCAGCGTAGAAGCAGGGGTTGATTCACCCCTCCACTTT. The full variable domain, its missing parts supplied by reference TRBV9 and TRBJ1-6, is DSGVTQTPKHLITATGQRVTLRCSPRSGDLSVYWYQQSLDQGLQFLIQYYNGEERAKGNILERFSAQQFPDLHSELNLSSLELGDSALYFCASSVEAGVDSPLHFGNGTRLTVT.

This clone was observed once. The CDR3 spells CASSQDGQGHNEQYF. For the CDR3, the DNA is TGTGCCAGCAGCCAAGATGGACAGGGCCACAACGAGCAGTACTTC. The chain has TRBV4-2 and TRBJ2-7; 8 positions match TRBD1. The V and J ends lost 0 bases and 5 bases, in that order; junction bases with no gene match: 6. The length of the CDR3 is 15 residues. The germline V gene encodes CDR1 LGHNA and CDR2 YNFKEQ.

The chain joins TRBV27 to TRBJ2-5, with TRBD2 as a possible D gene (5 bases). CDR1 and CDR2 from the germline V gene are MNHEY and SMNVEV (reference sequence). The CDR3 runs to 12 residues. The V end lost 4 bases, the J end lost 3 bases, and 6 bases lay between the germline ends. In DNA, the CDR3 is TGTGCCAGCAGTTACGGGGAAGAGACCCAGTACTTC. Translating gives CASSYGEETQYF.

This CDR3 reads CASSVDSGLINEKLFF. The DNA of the CDR3 is TGTGCCAGCAGCGTAGACTCGGGACTGATTAATGAAAAACTGTTTTTT. The chain couples TRBV9 to TRBJ1-4; possible D gene TRBD1, 5 bases. The CDR3 has 16 amino acids. CDR1 and CDR2 from the germline V gene are SGDLS and YYNGEE. V was shortened by 0 bases and J by 4 bases, with 13 bases between the two germline ends.

This rearrangement joins TRBV6-6 to TRBJ1-2; maybe TRBD1 (6 bases). V was shortened by 6 bases and J by 6 bases, with 14 bases between the two germline ends. Germline CDR1 MNHNY, CDR2 SVGAGI (reference sequence). The CDR3 extends over 13 amino acids. CDR3 nucleotides: TGTGCCAGCAGGACAGGACCGCTAAATGGCTACACCTTC. Translating gives CASRTGPLNGYTF.

This chain links TRBV5-4 with TRBJ2-2, with 8 bases fitting TRBD2. The germline gives CDR1 SGHNT, CDR2 YYREEE (reference sequence). J gave up 1 base and V 4 bases, and 12 bases lay outside the gene matches. The CDR3 totals 18 residues. CDR3 sequence reads: CASSPAPLTSGNTGELFF. For the CDR3, the DNA is TGTGCCAGCAGCCCCGCGCCCCTCACTAGCGGGAACACCGGGGAGCTGTTTTTT.

The rearrangement joins TRBV6-1 to TRBJ2-2, with 8 bases that match TRBD1. The CDR3 sequence is 14 residues long. Per the germline V gene, CDR1 is MNHNS and CDR2 is SASEGT. Losses at the gene ends were 6 bases for V and 5 bases for J; bases not matched to a gene: 5. The chain's CDR3 is CASRPNRGTGELFF. The CDR3 coding sequence is TGTGCCAGCAGACCCAACAGGGGGACCGGGGAGCTGTTTTTT.

The rearrangement links TRBV4-3 to TRBJ1-2, with D tentatively TRBD1 (6 bases). V was trimmed by 2 bases and J by 8 bases, leaving 12 bases between them. The CDR3 is 13 amino acids. Germline CDR1 LGHNA, CDR2 YSLEER. CDR3 protein: CASSQLQGRGYTF. The DNA of the CDR3 is TGCGCCAGCAGCCAACTACAGGGCCGGGGCTACACCTTC.

The chain joins TRBV19 to TRBJ2-7, with a tentative D call TRBD1 (5 bases). Germline lookup yields CDR1 LNHDA and CDR2 SQIVND (reference sequence). This CDR3 has 15 amino acids. The V and J ends lost 6 bases and 4 bases respectively, with 19 bases between them. In DNA form, the CDR3 reads TGTGCCAGTAGCATCGACAGTTCGAACCGGTACGAGCAGTACTTC. Translating it yields CASSIDSSNRYEQYF.

This clone was found once. V and J are TRBV2 and TRBJ2-5; D not certain. The V gene's germline CDR1 is SNHLY and CDR2 FYNNEI. This CDR3 has 11 residues. With 7 bases removed from V and 5 bases from J, the gap between germline ends came to 8 bases. The CDR3 DNA reads TGTGCCAGCACAGTTTCGGAGACCCAGTACTTC. Encoded protein: CASTVSETQYF.

V is TRBV19 and J is TRBJ2-7; 12 nucleotides agree with TRBD1. Germline V lookup: CDR1 LNHDA, CDR2 SQIVND (reference sequence). CDR3 length: 16 residues. With V trimmed by 5 bases and J by 9 bases, 14 bases remained unmatched. The CDR3 here is CASSDRDRGLMDVQYF. The CDR3 region has the DNA TGTGCCAGTAGTGACCGGGACAGGGGGCTTATGGACGTGCAGTACTTC.

A note on this clone: At one of its ends the junction is not consistent with the germline gene, which may arise from a read error. The chain uses TRBV4-3 and TRBJ2-3; TRBD2 might be the D (6 bases). In germline, CDR1 is LGHNA, CDR2 YSLEER. The CDR3 sequence is 16 residues long. The CDR3 sequence is CASSPKAGSRTDTQYF. The CDR3 DNA sequence: TGCGCCAGCAGCCCAAAAGCGGGTTCGCGCACGGATACGCAGTATTTT.

The chain is built from TRBV6-1 and TRBJ1-5; D might be TRBD1 (5 bases). Germline CDR1 is MNHNS and CDR2 is SASEGT. The CDR3 is made up of 14 amino acids. V was pared by 6 bases and J by 6 bases, with 15 bases between. CDR3 DNA sequence: TGTGCCAGCAGGGGGGACTTAGGGAGTCAGCCCCAGCATTTT. It specifies CASRGDLGSQPQHF.

The chain joins TRBV29-1 to TRBJ2-2, with TRBD1 matching 10 bases. Germline CDR1 reads SQVTM; CDR2 reads ANQGSEA. The V gene end was trimmed by 4 bases and the J gene end by 5 bases; junction bases not matched to a gene: 7. This CDR3 contains 15 residues. The CDR3 region has the DNA TGCAGCGTTGTGGGTAGGACAGGGGGAACCGGGGAGCTGTTTTTT. Its translation: CSVVGRTGGTGELFF.

The chain uses TRBV6-4 and TRBJ1-2; no reliable D call. This CDR3 region has 13 residues. Germline CDR1 is MRHNA and CDR2 is SNTAGT. Trimming left V 4 bases short and J 4 bases short, with 10 bases between. CDR3 in DNA: TGTGCCAGCAGTGTATCGGGAGGCTATGGCTACACCTTC. It encodes CASSVSGGYGYTF.

The chain combines TRBV6-1 with TRBJ1-4; no firm D call. CDR1 and CDR2 (germline): MNHNS, SASEGT. V was pared by 4 bases and J by 8 bases, with 17 bases between. This CDR3 region has 15 residues. For the CDR3, the DNA is TGTGCCAGCAGTGGCCGTGAAAGGACTGCCGAAAAACTGTTTTTT. This codes for CASSGRERTAEKLFF.

The chain couples TRBV4-1 to TRBJ1-3; 7 nucleotides agree with TRBD1. V lost 3 bases and J lost 1; bases outside the gene matches: 9. The CDR3 length is 17 residues. CDR1 is MGHRA, CDR2 YSYEKL, per germline. The CDR3 is CASSHTGTAASGNTIYF. DNA for the CDR3: TGCGCCAGCAGCCATACCGGGACAGCAGCTTCTGGAAACACCATATATTTT.

The rearrangement joins TRBV28 to TRBJ2-3, with D tentatively TRBD2 (5 bases). V gave up 1 base and J gave up 1 base, with 9 bases separating them. Germline CDR1 MDHEN, CDR2 SYDVKM. The CDR3 is made up of 15 amino acids. The CDR3 is CASSLFSGGTDTQYF. CDR3 coding DNA: TGTGCCAGCAGTTTATTCTCCGGGGGCACAGATACGCAGTATTTT.

The chain employs TRBV25-1 and TRBJ1-4; 8 bases match TRBD1. CDR1 is MGHDK, CDR2 SYGVNS, per germline. This CDR3 is built from 17 residues. V gave up 6 bases and J gave up 1 base; unmatched junction bases: 10. Here the CDR3 reads CASRPGTGGETNEKLFF. DNA for the CDR3: TGTGCCAGCAGACCCGGGACAGGAGGGGAAACTAATGAAAAACTGTTTTTT.

The genes are TRBV30 and TRBJ2-5; D perhaps matches TRBD1 (6 bases). With 7 bases removed from V and 4 bases from J, the gap between germline ends came to 16 bases. Germline V gene lookup returns CDR1 GTSNPN and CDR2 SVGIG (reference sequence). The CDR3 is 13 residues long. The CDR3 sequence: CAYSRDTGETQYF. In DNA form, the CDR3 reads TGTGCCTACTCGAGGGACACGGGAGAGACCCAGTACTTC.

This sequence joins TRBV5-4 and TRBJ2-1, with a weak D call TRBD2 (6 bases). Germline V CDR1 and CDR2: SGHNT, YYREEE (reference sequence). V shed 4 bases and J shed 0 bases, with 11 bases lying between them. The CDR3 loop spans 15 amino acids. The CDR3 protein is CASSGDLSSYNEQFF. CDR3 nucleotide sequence: TGTGCCAGCAGCGGGGACTTGAGCTCCTACAATGAGCAGTTCTTC.

This rearrangement joins TRBV6-6 to TRBJ1-3, with D possibly TRBD1 on 6 matching bases. CDR3 size: 15 residues. Germline V gene data show CDR1 as MNHNY and CDR2 as SVGAGI (reference sequence). V lost 5 bases and J 0 bases, leaving 11 bases between the germline ends. The CDR3 nucleotides are TGTGCCAGCAGTACAACAGGGCGCTCTGGAAACACCATATATTTT. Translating it yields CASSTTGRSGNTIYF.

The genes are TRBV7-3 and TRBJ1-1; D call uncertain. The germline gives CDR1 SGHTA, CDR2 FQGTGA. The CDR3 length is 17 residues. Deletions cut 1 base from V and 5 bases from J, with 20 bases between. CDR3 sequence (DNA): TGTGCCAGCAGCTTAATTCGATCGCGGGATTTGGGAACTGAAGCTTTCTTT. Its protein product is CASSLIRSRDLGTEAFF. The whole variable domain, remainder taken from reference TRBV7-3 and TRBJ1-1, is GAGVSQTPSNKVTEKGKYVELRCDPISGHTALYWYRQSLGQGPEFLIYFQGTGAADDSGLPNDRFFAVRPEGSVSTLKIQRTERGDSAVYLCASSLIRSRDLGTEAFFGQGTRLTVV.

J is TRBJ1-2 and V is TRBV27; 8 nucleotides align to TRBD1. CDR1 is MNHEY and CDR2 is SMNVEV in the germline V gene (reference sequence). V trimming: 2 bases; J trimming: 4 bases; junction bases outside the gene matches: 9. There are 16 residues in the CDR3. The CDR3 bases are TGTGCCAGCAGTTTAATTCGGCAGGGGGCAGCCTATGGCTACACCTTC. Translating it yields CASSLIRQGAAYGYTF.